The sequence of this T cell receptor (beta chain) was determined in a study of human T cells and chemical hapten exposure. Study details: Mainly, slight library volume differences in the pool made TCR yields vary.

What the library attached to individual cDNA molecules were unique molecular identifiers. TCRdb re-derived calls from the RACE reads in MiXCR, one entry per CDR3 protein. The profile covers 110,000 or so distinct CDR3 sequences, with 9.2% appearing a single time and approximately 2.8% taken by the ten largest. CDR1 is SNHLY and CDR2 is FYNNEI in the germline V gene. This CDR3 has 12 amino acids. V shed 7 bases and J shed 4 bases, with 7 bases lying between them. Time point given: patch test 2, 6 weeks after DPC sensitization. Treatment defined: therapeutic diphenylcyclopropenone sensitization with weekly scalp DPC. Venepuncture was done earlier than the placement of each patch test. Unfractionated whole blood yielded total RNA.

V is TRBV2 and J is TRBJ2-2; unclear D gene. The clonotype was recovered from a woman in her thirties or forties with alopecia areata. Some clones in this sample may be carry-over from other donors' samples. This specimen was whole blood, taken in connection with sensitization to the hapten diphenylcyclopropenone (DPC). The CDR3 here is CASTRGTGELFF. CDR3 coding DNA: TGTGCCAGCACACGCGGCACCGGGGAGCTGTTTTTT.